This TCR beta chain appears in the sequencing data of a study of PD-1 blockade in mismatch repair-deficient tumors. Study-level background: Enrolled about 2013-2016, patients had progressing, pretreated mismatch repair-deficient cancers of 12 to 13 types.

As for this clone: Its specificity is not known.

The study, taken as a whole, reports: Tumor-resident clones, often undetectable pretreatment in blood, expanded then contracted after pembrolizumab.

Trimming pared 0 bases from V and 4 bases from J, leaving 13 bases between. The CDR3 spans 15 residues. Germline V gene data show CDR1 as SGHAT and CDR2 as FQDESV (reference sequence). Assay: immunoSEQ multiplex PCR; the TCRdb copy retains only in-frame clones and omits some. Here the sample spans tens of thousands of clones, about 83% being singletons. TCRs were sequenced from a few patients responding to pembrolizumab. This sequence originates from an adult with mismatch repair-deficient cancer. The rearrangement joins TRBV11-1 to TRBJ2-7; the D gene is possibly TRBD2 (5 bases). The sample here was peripheral blood, taken 2 weeks after starting pembrolizumab. For the CDR3, the DNA is TGTGCCAGCAGCTTAGCCTGGGAAGGGAGTTACGAGCAGTACTTC. Translation: CASSLAWEGSYEQYF.